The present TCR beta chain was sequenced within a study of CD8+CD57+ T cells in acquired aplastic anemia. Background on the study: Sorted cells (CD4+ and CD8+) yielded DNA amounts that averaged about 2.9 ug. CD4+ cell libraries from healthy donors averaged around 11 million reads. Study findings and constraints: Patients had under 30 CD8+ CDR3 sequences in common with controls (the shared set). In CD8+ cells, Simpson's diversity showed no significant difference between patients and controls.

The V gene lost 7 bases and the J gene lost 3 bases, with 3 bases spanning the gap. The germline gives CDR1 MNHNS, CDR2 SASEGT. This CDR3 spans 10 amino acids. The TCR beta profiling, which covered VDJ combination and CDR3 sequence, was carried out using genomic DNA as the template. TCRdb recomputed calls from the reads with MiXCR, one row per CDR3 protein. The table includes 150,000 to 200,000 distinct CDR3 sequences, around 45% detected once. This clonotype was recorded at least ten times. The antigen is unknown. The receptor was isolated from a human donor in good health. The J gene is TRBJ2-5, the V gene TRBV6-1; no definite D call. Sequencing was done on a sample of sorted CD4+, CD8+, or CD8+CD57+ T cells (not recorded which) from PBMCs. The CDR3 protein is CASKKETQYF. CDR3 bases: TGTGCCAGCAAAAAAGAGACCCAGTACTTC.